What follows describes a single T cell receptor (beta chain). Relative to its sample, this clone is medium-sized (0.01 to 0.1%). The specificity of this receptor is unknown. Nothing much larger sits one base from this clone, and base qualities are not available. Genomic DNA was the input for TRB sequencing, which was run either with the immunoSEQ assay at survey resolution or with the hsTCRB kit. In the original analysis: Initial read processing used immunoSEQ software, and repertoire analyses used the LymphoSeq R package. For each TRB dataset, clonality was calculated as 1 minus normalized Shannon entropy, and the Gini coefficient was computed as well. Phenotypes of unsorted samples were inferred by mapping TRB sequences from sorted subsets of the recipient or donor onto unsorted samples of the same recipient. TCRdb's version of the immuneACCESS table is confined to in-frame rearrangements and falls short of the full clone set. An unresolved V gene accounts for under half of the shortfall where checked; the remainder is of unknown origin. The V and J calls and clone size are taken from that table; D and trimming were inferred from the DNA. In this sample, roughly 810 clones appear, none counted once only. The biggest ten clones account for approximately 22% of the sample.

The sample belongs to a study of T cells after posttransplantation cyclophosphamide (dated by TCRdb to 2015 to 2016). Broadly, across the study: T cell repertoire reconstitution was tracked by TRB sequencing after myeloablative bone marrow transplantation in which posttransplantation cyclophosphamide was used as GVHD prophylaxis. Samples from some 32 PTCy-treated patients and under 20 related bone marrow donors of those patients were subjected to antigen receptor sequencing. Blood from all 35 or so PTCy patients who had 1-year posttransplant specimens underwent TRB sequencing. In 3 patients, up to about 3 additional blood samples taken between 2 and 5.2 years after transplant also underwent TRB sequencing, as did pretransplant blood from a handful of patients. TRA and TRB clonality were tightly correlated in roughly ten samples, so subsequent TCR analyses focused on TRB only. Public TRB sequences were checked against a database of over 3,500 sequences associated with responses to pathogens, tumor antigens, self-antigens and alloantigens. The investigation overall reported the following: Across the roughly 40 patients, TRB clonality was highly associated with recipient CMV seropositivity and CMV reactivation, and diversity with PTCy was similar to that in the CNI/methotrexate controls. The TRB repertoires of T cells infiltrating skin or the GI tract showed only limited overlap with the TRB repertoires found in blood. At 1-2 months, donor-recipient similarity was low but rose over the first year, and the later blood repertoires were often dominated by donor CD8+ memory clones.

V is pruned by 5 bases and J by 5 bases, leaving 8 bases of the junction without a gene match. Taken from cysteine to phenylalanine, the CDR3 has 15 residues. The entry retains the CDR3 DNA only, 45 bases that are in frame from base 1. CDR1 SEHNR and CDR2 FQNEAQ were looked up in the germline V gene (reference sequence). Read against the paper, the sample's treatment or condition label means: high-dose cyclophosphamide on days +3 and +4 as single-agent GVHD prophylaxis. PTCy patients received busulfan and fludarabine conditioning, a related or unrelated marrow graft, and cyclophosphamide on days +3 and +4. The PTCy-treated patients were drawn from a prospective, multi-institutional clinical trial. Mononuclear cells from peripheral blood and bone marrow were separated by Ficoll-Hypaque density centrifugation and then cryopreserved.

Sequenced here: PBMCs, sampled after allogeneic stem cell transplant with posttransplant cyclophosphamide. Rearrangement joined TRBV7-9 to TRBJ2-1; TRBD1 lines up with 8 middle nucleotides. The TCR sequence derives from a male patient aged 25-45 years who received an allogeneic stem cell transplant from a related donor, was CMV-positive, and had no GVHD. Some T cells seen after a transplant may have their origin in the graft donor. The CDR3 reads as follows: CASSPIDRGNNEQFF. The DNA sequence is TGTGCCAGCAGCCCCATAGACAGGGGTAACAATGAGCAGTTCTTC.